This T cell receptor beta chain was sequenced for a study of cytomegalovirus exposure and HLA in healthy donors. Germline trimming cut 3 bases from V and 10 bases from J; bases unmatched to any gene: 6. The CDR3 runs 13 residues. Germline assignment: CDR1 MDHEN and CDR2 SYDVKM. The PCR employed 60 Vbeta primers together with 13 Jbeta primers. The data were produced by immunoSEQ multiplex PCR, yet TCRdb's version contains in-frame clones alone and is incomplete. Altogether fewer than 100,000 clones are present, approximately 81% being singletons, with the ten largest covering about 4%. Sequencing used PBMCs. The V gene is TRBV28, the J gene TRBJ1-5, with TRBD1 identical over 7 bases. The receptor was isolated from a woman aged 40 to 55 in good health and CMV-seropositive. CDR3 DNA: TGTGCCAGCAGTTTTCCCGACAGGGTACCCCAGCATTTT. Its translation is CASSFPDRVPQHF.